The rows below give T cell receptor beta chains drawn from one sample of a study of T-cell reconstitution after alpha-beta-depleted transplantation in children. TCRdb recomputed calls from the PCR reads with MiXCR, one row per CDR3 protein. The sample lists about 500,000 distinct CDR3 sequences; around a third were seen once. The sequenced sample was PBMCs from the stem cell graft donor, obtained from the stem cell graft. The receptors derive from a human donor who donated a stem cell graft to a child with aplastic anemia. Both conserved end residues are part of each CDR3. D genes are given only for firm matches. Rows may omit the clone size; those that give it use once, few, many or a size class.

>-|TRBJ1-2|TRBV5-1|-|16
TGCGCCAGCAGCTGGGGGGGCACAGGAGAAAGTCTTGGCTACACCTTC
CASSWGGTGESLGYTF
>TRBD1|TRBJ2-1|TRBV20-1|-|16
TGCAGTGCTCGAGGGACAGAGGGTCTCTCCTACAATGAGCAGTTCTTC
CSARGTEGLSYNEQFF
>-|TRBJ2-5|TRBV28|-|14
TGTGCCAGCAGTACGACAGGGAGGCGAAAGACCCAGTACTTC
CASSTTGRRKTQYF
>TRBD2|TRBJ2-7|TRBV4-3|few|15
TGCGCCAGCAGCCCTAGCGGGAGGGCCTTTTACGAGCAGTACTTC
CASSPSGRAFYEQYF
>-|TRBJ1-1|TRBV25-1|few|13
TGTGCCAGCAAAGGTAGGGCAGGCCGAGAAGCTTTCTTT
CASKGRAGREAFF
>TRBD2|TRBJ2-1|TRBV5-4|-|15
TGTGCCAGCAGCGGGGTATCCGGGAGGGCCAATGAGCAGTTCTTC
CASSGVSGRANEQFF
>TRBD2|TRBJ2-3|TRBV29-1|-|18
TGCAGCGTTGAAGATACGTGGGTAGCGGGAGGGAGCACAGATACGCAGTATTTT
CSVEDTWVAGGSTDTQYF
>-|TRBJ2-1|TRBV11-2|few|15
TGTGCCAGCAGCTTAGAGCCTAGCGTGCACAATGAGCAGTTCTTC
CASSLEPSVHNEQFF
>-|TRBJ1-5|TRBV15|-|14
TGTGCCACCAGTCGAACATCGGGCAATCAGCCCCAGCATTTT
CATSRTSGNQPQHF
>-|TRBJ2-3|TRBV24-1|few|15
TGTGCCACCAGTGATTTTGACCGCGGCACAGATACGCAGTATTTT
CATSDFDRGTDTQYF
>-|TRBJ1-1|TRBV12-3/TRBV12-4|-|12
TGTGCCAGCAGCCTTACCGAGGCTGAAGCTTTCTTT
CASSLTEAEAFF
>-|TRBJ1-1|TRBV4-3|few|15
TGCGCCAGCAGCCAAGAAGAGGAGCCGAACACTGAAGCTTTCTTT
CASSQEEEPNTEAFF
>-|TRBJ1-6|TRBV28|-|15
TGTGCCAGCAGTCTAACCCACTCCTATAATTCACCCCTCCACTTT
CASSLTHSYNSPLHF
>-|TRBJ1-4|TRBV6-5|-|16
TGTGCCAGCAGTTACTCGACCGGGAGAGTCGGAGAAAAACTGTTTTTT
CASSYSTGRVGEKLFF
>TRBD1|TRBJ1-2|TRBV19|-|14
TGTGCCAGTGGGGAACAGGGGAGTCGCTATGGCTACACCTTC
CASGEQGSRYGYTF
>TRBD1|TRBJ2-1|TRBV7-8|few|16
TGTGCCAGCAGCTTAGACCGGGGACAGGGCGGTAATGAGCAGTTCTTC
CASSLDRGQGGNEQFF
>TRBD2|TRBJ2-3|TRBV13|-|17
TGTGCCAGCAGCCACGCCCGTAGCGGGAGGGCCACAGATACGCAGTATTTT
CASSHARSGRATDTQYF
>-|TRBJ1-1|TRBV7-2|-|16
TGTGCCAGCAGCTTCAAAAGTGGGACAATGGACACTGAAGCTTTCTTT
CASSFKSGTMDTEAFF
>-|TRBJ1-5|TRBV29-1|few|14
TGCAGCGTGGCACCGGGAGATAGCAATCAGCCCCAGCATTTT
CSVAPGDSNQPQHF